This TCR beta chain was found in a study of cytomegalovirus exposure and HLA in healthy donors. For the study at large: Among a few hundred genotyped donors, around 82% fell in the Caucasian-associated ancestry cluster.

The V gene's germline CDR1 is MGHDK and CDR2 SYGVNS. V gave up 4 bases and J gave up 9 bases, with 7 bases separating them. The CDR3 consists of 11 residues. PCR involved 60 Vbeta and 13 Jbeta primers. TCRdb's copy holds only in-frame clones and misses some; the assay was immunoSEQ multiplex PCR. This table has 150,000 or so clones, more than 75% appearing once. On this clone itself: The antigen remains undetermined.

Study conclusions and caveats: It was reported that the classifier diagnosed cytomegalovirus status with high specificity and sensitivity in both the original and validation cohorts. The study flagged some 170 TCR beta chains as cytomegalovirus-associated. It was only CMV serostatus that was available as immune exposure information.

The origin of this receptor is a man between 18 and 29 years old in good health and CMV-seropositive. The rearrangement joins TRBV25-1 to TRBJ2-1; D is ambiguous. Sequencing was carried out using PBMCs. The CDR3 region is CASSAFIEQFF. The DNA of the CDR3 is TGTGCCAGCAGTGCATTCATTGAGCAGTTCTTC.